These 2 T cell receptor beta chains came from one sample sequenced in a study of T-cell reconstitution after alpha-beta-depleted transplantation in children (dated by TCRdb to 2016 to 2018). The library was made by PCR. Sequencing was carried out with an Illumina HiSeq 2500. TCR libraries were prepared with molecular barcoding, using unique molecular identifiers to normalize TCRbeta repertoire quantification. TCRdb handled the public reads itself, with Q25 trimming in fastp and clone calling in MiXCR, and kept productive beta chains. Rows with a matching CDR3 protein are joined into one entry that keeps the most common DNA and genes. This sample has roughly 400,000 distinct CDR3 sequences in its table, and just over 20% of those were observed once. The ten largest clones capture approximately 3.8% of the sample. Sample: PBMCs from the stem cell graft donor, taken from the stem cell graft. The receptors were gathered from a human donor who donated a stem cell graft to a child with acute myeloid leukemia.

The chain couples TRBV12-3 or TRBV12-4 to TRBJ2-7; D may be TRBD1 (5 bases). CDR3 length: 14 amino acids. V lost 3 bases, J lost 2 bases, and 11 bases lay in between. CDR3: CASSFQTAAYEQYF. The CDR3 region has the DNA TGTGCCAGCAGTTTCCAGACAGCTGCCTACGAGCAGTACTTC.

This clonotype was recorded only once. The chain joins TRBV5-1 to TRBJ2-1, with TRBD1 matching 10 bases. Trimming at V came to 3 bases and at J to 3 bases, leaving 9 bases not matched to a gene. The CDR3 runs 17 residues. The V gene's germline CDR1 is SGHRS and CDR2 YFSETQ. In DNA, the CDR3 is TGCGCCAGCAGCTCAACGACAGGGGGCCCTGTCTACAATGAGCAGTTCTTC. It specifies CASSSTTGGPVYNEQFF.